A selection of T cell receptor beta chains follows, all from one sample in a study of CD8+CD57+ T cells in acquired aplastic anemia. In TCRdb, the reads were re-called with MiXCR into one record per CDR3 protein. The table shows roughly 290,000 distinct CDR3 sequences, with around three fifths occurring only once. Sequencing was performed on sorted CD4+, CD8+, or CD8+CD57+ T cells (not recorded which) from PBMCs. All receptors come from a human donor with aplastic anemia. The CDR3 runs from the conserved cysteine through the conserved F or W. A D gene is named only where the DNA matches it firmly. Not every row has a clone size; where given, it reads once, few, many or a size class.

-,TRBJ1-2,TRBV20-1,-,CSAREADNYGYTF,TGCAGTGCTAGAGAGGCAGATAACTATGGCTACACCTTC
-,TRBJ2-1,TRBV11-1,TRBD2,CASSLAGTSGGYNEQFF,TGTGCCAGCAGCTTAGCAGGTACTAGCGGGGGGTACAATGAGCAGTTCTTC
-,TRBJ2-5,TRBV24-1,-,CATSGGGEAGETQYF,TGTGCCACCAGTGGAGGGGGGGAGGCCGGAGAGACCCAGTACTTC
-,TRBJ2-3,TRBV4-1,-,CASSQDFQSTQYF,TGCGCCAGCAGCCAAGATTTCCAGAGCACGCAGTATTTT
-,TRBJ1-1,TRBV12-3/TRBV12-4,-,CASSLDRVTEAFF,TGTGCCAGCAGTTTAGACAGGGTCACTGAAGCTTTCTTT
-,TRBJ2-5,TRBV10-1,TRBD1,CASSGTGGWETQYF,TGCGCCAGCAGTGGCACAGGGGGATGGGAGACCCAGTACTTC
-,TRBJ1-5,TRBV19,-,CASSILGVDLTDQPQHF,TGTGCCAGTAGTATTCTGGGGGTGGACCTAACCGATCAGCCCCAGCATTTT
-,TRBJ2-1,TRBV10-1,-,CASREGVAGPILYSEQFF,TGCGCCAGCAGAGAAGGGGTAGCAGGCCCCATCTTATACAGTGAGCAGTTCTTC
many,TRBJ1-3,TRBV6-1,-,CASSFRASGNTIYF,TGTGCCAGCAGTTTCAGGGCTTCTGGAAACACCATATATTTT
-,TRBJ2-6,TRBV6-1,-,CASRPTLGSGANVLTF,TGTGCCAGCAGGCCGACATTGGGGTCTGGGGCCAACGTCCTGACTTTC
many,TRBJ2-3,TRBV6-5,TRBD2,CASSMTSGGAADTQYF,TGTGCCAGCAGTATGACTAGCGGGGGGGCCGCGGATACGCAGTATTTT
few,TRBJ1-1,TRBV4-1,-,CASSPQEDTEAFF,TGTGCCAGCAGCCCACAGGAGGACACTGAAGCTTTCTTT
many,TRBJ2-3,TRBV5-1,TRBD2,CASSWGLAGPSTDTQYF,TGCGCCAGCAGCTGGGGACTAGCGGGACCTAGCACAGATACGCAGTATTTT
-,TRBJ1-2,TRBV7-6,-,CASSLIGGDDSGYTF,TGTGCCAGCAGCTTAATAGGCGGAGATGATAGCGGCTACACCTTC
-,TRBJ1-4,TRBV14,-,CASSQARSAAPGEKLFF,TGTGCCAGCAGCCAAGCACGGTCGGCAGCCCCCGGGGAGAAACTGTTTTTT
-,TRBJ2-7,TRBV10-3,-,CAISGTAVGVGEQYF,TGTGCCATCAGTGGTACTGCGGTCGGAGTTGGGGAGCAGTACTTC
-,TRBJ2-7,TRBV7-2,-,CASSSPWPGRTYEQYF,TGTGCCAGCAGCTCCCCGTGGCCGGGACGCACCTACGAGCAGTACTTC
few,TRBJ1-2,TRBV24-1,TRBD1,CATSDQGAYGYTF,TGTGCCACCAGTGATCAGGGGGCCTATGGCTACACCTTC
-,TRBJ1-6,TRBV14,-,CASSPGRDGYSPLHF,TGTGCCAGCAGCCCTGGCCGGGACGGATATTCACCCCTCCACTTT
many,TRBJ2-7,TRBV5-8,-,CASALRQGYEQYF,TGTGCCAGTGCCCTACGGCAGGGTTACGAGCAGTACTTC